The rows below give T cell receptor beta chains drawn from one sample of a study of T cells of healthy individuals. TCRdb reprocessed the 5' RACE reads with MiXCR, giving one entry per CDR3 protein. The sample includes over 95,000 distinct CDR3 sequences, approximately 18% of them seen just once. Receptors originate from a human donor in good health. CDR3s include the opening cysteine and the closing phenylalanine or tryptophan. D genes are given only for firm matches. The size of a clone is reported for some rows only, either as once, few or many, or as a class for expanded clones.

V: TRBV7-9
J: TRBJ1-1
length: 15
size: many
D: .
DNA: TGTGCCAGCAGCTTAGTGCGGCAGATGAACACTGAAGCTTTCTTT
CDR3: CASSLVRQMNTEAFF

V: TRBV25-1
J: TRBJ2-2
length: 13
size: few
D: .
DNA: TGTGCCAGCAGTGAATACGGGACCGGGGAGCTGTTTTTT
CDR3: CASSEYGTGELFF

V: TRBV9
J: TRBJ1-6
length: 15
size: few
D: TRBD1
DNA: TGTGCCAGCAGCCCCCGGACAGGGCGCGATCGGGTCCTCCACTTT
CDR3: CASSPRTGRDRVLHF

V: TRBV20-1
J: TRBJ1-5
length: 12
size: many
D: .
DNA: TGCAGTGCCTGGGACACGAATCAGCCCCAGCATTTT
CDR3: CSAWDTNQPQHF

V: TRBV4-3
J: TRBJ1-1
length: 14
size: few
D: .
DNA: TGCGCCAGCAGCCAAGATTCCGAGGGGACTGAAGCTTTCTTT
CDR3: CASSQDSEGTEAFF

V: TRBV7-2
J: TRBJ2-1
length: 14
size: few
D: TRBD2
DNA: TGTGCCAGCAGCTGGACTAGCGGGGGTAATGAGCAGTTCTTC
CDR3: CASSWTSGGNEQFF

V: TRBV12-3/TRBV12-4
J: TRBJ2-3
length: 15
size: few
D: TRBD2
DNA: TGTGCCAGCAGTCAGGGACTAGCGGGAGGGGATACGCAGTATTTT
CDR3: CASSQGLAGGDTQYF

V: TRBV5-6
J: TRBJ2-4
length: 15
size: few
D: .
DNA: TGTGCCAGCAGCTTGGCCCTCAGTAACAAAAACATTCAGTACTTC
CDR3: CASSLALSNKNIQYF

V: TRBV6-2/TRBV6-3
J: TRBJ1-5
length: 15
size: .
D: .
DNA: TGTGCCAGCAGTTATAATCTCGGGAAGCATCAGCCCCAGCATTTT
CDR3: CASSYNLGKHQPQHF

V: TRBV6-6
J: TRBJ2-7
length: 15
size: many
D: TRBD1
DNA: TGTGCCAGCAGTTACTCTTTGGGACAGGGCTACGAGCAGTACTTC
CDR3: CASSYSLGQGYEQYF

V: TRBV12-3/TRBV12-4
J: TRBJ1-4
length: 15
size: many
D: TRBD1
DNA: TGTGCCAGCAGTTCCCCGGGACAGGGACGCGAAAAACTGTTTTTT
CDR3: CASSSPGQGREKLFF

V: TRBV6-5
J: TRBJ1-5
length: 15
size: many
D: .
DNA: TGTGCCAGCAGTTACTCAGGCAGCCTCAATCAGCCCCAGCATTTT
CDR3: CASSYSGSLNQPQHF

V: TRBV7-9
J: TRBJ1-1
length: 15
size: .
D: .
DNA: TGTGCCAGCAGCTTAGTCAGCTTGACGGCCACTGAAGCTTTCTTT
CDR3: CASSLVSLTATEAFF

V: TRBV20-1
J: TRBJ2-7
length: 14
size: many
D: .
DNA: TGCAGTGCTAGTACCGGGACGCTACCCTACGAGCAGTACTTC
CDR3: CSASTGTLPYEQYF

V: TRBV29-1
J: TRBJ1-1
length: 16
size: few
D: .
DNA: TGCAGCGTTGAAGAGTATGCGGGACTAGCGGGCACTGAAGCTTTCTTT
CDR3: CSVEEYAGLAGTEAFF

V: TRBV6-5
J: TRBJ1-2
length: 16
size: many
D: TRBD1
DNA: TGTGCCAGCAGTTACACCAGGACAGGGGGCAGCTATGGCTACACCTTC
CDR3: CASSYTRTGGSYGYTF

V: TRBV6-6
J: TRBJ1-5
length: 14
size: .
D: TRBD1
DNA: TGTGCCAGCAGGGACAGGGAATATAAGCAGCCCCAGCATTTT
CDR3: CASRDREYKQPQHF

V: TRBV10-3
J: TRBJ2-7
length: 14
size: many
D: TRBD2
DNA: TGTGCCATCAGTGACTGGCTAGCGGTGGGGGAGCAGTACTTC
CDR3: CAISDWLAVGEQYF

V: TRBV6-5
J: TRBJ1-1
length: 16
size: many
D: .
DNA: TGTGCCAGCAGTTACTCGATTGTTGCGGCCAACACTGAAGCTTTCTTT
CDR3: CASSYSIVAANTEAFF

V: TRBV3-1
J: TRBJ1-4
length: 15
size: .
D: TRBD1
DNA: TGTGCCAGCAGCTCCGGGACAGGGGGTGTGGAAAAACTGTTTTTT
CDR3: CASSSGTGGVEKLFF

V: TRBV4-3
J: TRBJ2-7
length: 13
size: .
D: TRBD1
DNA: TGCGCCAGCAGCCACGACAGGGCCTACGAGCAGTACTTC
CDR3: CASSHDRAYEQYF

V: TRBV28
J: TRBJ1-3
length: 14
size: many
D: .
DNA: TGTGCCAGCAGTCGAAGTGGTGCTGGGGGCACCATATATTTT
CDR3: CASSRSGAGGTIYF

V: TRBV12-3/TRBV12-4
J: TRBJ2-1
length: 15
size: .
D: TRBD2
DNA: TGTGCCAGCAGCAGACTAGCGGTTTCCTACAATGAGCAGTTCTTC
CDR3: CASSRLAVSYNEQFF

V: TRBV12-3/TRBV12-4
J: TRBJ2-2
length: 15
size: .
D: TRBD2
DNA: TGTGCCAGCAGTCTAAGCGGGAGTAACACCGGGGAGCTGTTTTTT
CDR3: CASSLSGSNTGELFF

V: TRBV20-1
J: TRBJ1-1
length: 13
size: many
D: .
DNA: TGCAGTGCTGGCAGCGGGAGGGACACTGAAGCTTTCTTT
CDR3: CSAGSGRDTEAFF

V: TRBV10-3
J: TRBJ1-6
length: 14
size: few
D: .
DNA: TGTGCCATCAGTGCAGGGGACTTAGGTTCACCCCTCCACTTT
CDR3: CAISAGDLGSPLHF

V: TRBV18
J: TRBJ2-7
length: 15
size: few
D: TRBD2
DNA: TGTGCCAGCTCACCAAGGAGACTAGCGTCTTACGAGCAGTACTTC
CDR3: CASSPRRLASYEQYF

V: TRBV9
J: TRBJ2-7
length: 13
size: many
D: .
DNA: TGTGCCAGCAGCGCCCTTAGTCACTACGAGCAGTACTTC
CDR3: CASSALSHYEQYF

V: TRBV19
J: TRBJ2-1
length: 13
size: .
D: TRBD1
DNA: TGTGCCAGTAGTCCCCAGGGGGAAAATGAGCAGTTCTTC
CDR3: CASSPQGENEQFF

V: TRBV6-2/TRBV6-3
J: TRBJ2-7
length: 15
size: few
D: TRBD1
DNA: TGTGCCAGCAGTCCGACAGGGGTTGGAGGTCACGAGCAGTACTTC
CDR3: CASSPTGVGGHEQYF

V: TRBV7-3
J: TRBJ2-1
length: 14
size: .
D: .
DNA: TGTGCCAGCAGCCGGCTAGCGAGTCCCAATGAGCAGTTCTTC
CDR3: CASSRLASPNEQFF

V: TRBV5-1
J: TRBJ2-1
length: 14
size: .
D: TRBD2
DNA: TGCGCCAGCAGGGTAGGACTAGACCTAGGTGAGCAGTTCTTC
CDR3: CASRVGLDLGEQFF

V: TRBV10-1
J: TRBJ2-1
length: 15
size: few
D: TRBD2
DNA: TGCGCCAGCAGGACTAGCGGGGGGGCGTACAATGAGCAGTTCTTC
CDR3: CASRTSGGAYNEQFF

V: TRBV5-6
J: TRBJ2-1
length: 13
size: few
D: .
DNA: TGTGCCAGCAGCTTGGCACCCCGCGGACACTGGTTCTTC
CDR3: CASSLAPRGHWFF

V: TRBV11-2
J: TRBJ2-3
length: 18
size: .
D: TRBD2
DNA: TGTGCCAGCAGCTTAGGCACGGCGGGACTAGCAGGCACAGATACGCAGTATTTT
CDR3: CASSLGTAGLAGTDTQYF

V: TRBV10-3
J: TRBJ2-7
length: 15
size: .
D: .
DNA: TGTGCCATCAGTGAGACTGACACCAGTACCCACGAGCAGTACTTC
CDR3: CAISETDTSTHEQYF

V: TRBV28
J: TRBJ1-5
length: 12
size: few
D: .
DNA: TGTGCCAGCAGTTTTAATAGCAAGCCCCAGCATTTT
CDR3: CASSFNSKPQHF

V: TRBV2
J: TRBJ2-1
length: 14
size: .
D: TRBD1
DNA: TGTGCCAGCAGTGAAAGGACAGGGAGAAATGAGCAGTTCTTC
CDR3: CASSERTGRNEQFF

V: TRBV19
J: TRBJ2-5
length: 15
size: few
D: .
DNA: TGTGCCAGTAGTCAGGTCCTCCGGGACCAAGAGACCCAGTACTTC
CDR3: CASSQVLRDQETQYF

V: TRBV10-3
J: TRBJ2-5
length: 14
size: .
D: .
DNA: TGTGCCATCAGTGACAAGGGTGGACAAGAGACCCAGTACTTC
CDR3: CAISDKGGQETQYF

V: TRBV19
J: TRBJ2-2
length: 14
size: .
D: .
DNA: TGTGCCAGTAGGAACAGTACGAACACCGGGGAGCTGTTTTTT
CDR3: CASRNSTNTGELFF

V: TRBV20-1
J: TRBJ1-6
length: 12
size: many
D: .
DNA: TGCAGTGCTAGAGGTTTAGTAACATCCCTCCACTTT
CDR3: CSARGLVTSLHF

V: TRBV3-1
J: TRBJ1-1
length: 11
size: many
D: .
DNA: TGTGCCAGCAGCTCTATTGGGGAAGCTTTCTTT
CDR3: CASSSIGEAFF

V: TRBV12-3/TRBV12-4
J: TRBJ2-3
length: 18
size: many
D: TRBD2
DNA: TGTGCCAGCAGTCCCACCGTACTGGGACTAGCGGGAGCCGATACGCAGTATTTT
CDR3: CASSPTVLGLAGADTQYF

V: TRBV5-8
J: TRBJ2-7
length: 15
size: few
D: TRBD1
DNA: TGTGCCAGCAGCGGGGCTGGGGACAGGAGGTACGAGCAGTACTTC
CDR3: CASSGAGDRRYEQYF

V: TRBV6-5
J: TRBJ2-2
length: 17
size: few
D: TRBD2
DNA: TGTGCCAGCAGACGGGAGGCGGGGGGGGCCTCCCCCGGGGAGCTGTTTTTT
CDR3: CASRREAGGASPGELFF